This entry lists 25 T cell receptor beta chains sequenced from one sample in a study. MiXCR, run by TCRdb on the 5' RACE reads, gives a single entry per CDR3 protein. Among 25,000 to 40,000 distinct CDR3 sequences, approximately 24% were seen once, and the ten largest hold 3.7%. Sequencing was performed on naive CD4+ T cells sorted from a lymph node. Described subset: naive CD4+ T cells, CD4+CD45RA+CD25-. The receptors come from a female donor with breast cancer.

This clonotype was detected a few times. The CDR3 sequence: CASSLGQGVGELFF. DNA of the CDR3: TGTGCCAGCAGCTTAGGACAGGGGGTCGGGGAGCTGTTTTTT. The rearrangement links TRBV11-2 to TRBJ2-2; 9 bases map to TRBD1. Per the germline V gene, CDR1 is SGHAT and CDR2 is FQNNGV. The CDR3 sequence is 14 residues long. V shed 1 base and J 7 bases; nucleotides not matched to a gene: 1.

The rearrangement uses TRBV9 and TRBJ2-3, with 10 bases lining up with TRBD2. V lost 4 bases, J lost 4 bases, and 3 bases stayed unmatched. Germline V gene data show CDR1 as SGDLS and CDR2 as YYNGEE. The length of the CDR3 is 14 residues. In nucleotides, the CDR3 is TGTGCCAGCAGCAGCGGGGGGGCACCAGATACGCAGTATTTT. Translation: CASSSGGAPDTQYF.

A word on this clonotype: The conserved closing phenylalanine or tryptophan is absent in this CDR3, likely reflecting a read error. CDR3: CAGSVGADGELFS. The CDR3 region has the DNA TGTGCCGGCAGCGTGGGGGCGGACGGGGAGCTGTTTTCT. This sequence joins TRBV9 and TRBJ2-2; perhaps TRBD1 as D (6 bases). Germline V CDR1 and CDR2: SGDLS, YYNGEE. This CDR3 region has 13 residues.

J is TRBJ1-5 and V is TRBV29-1, with D unclear. There are 12 residues in the CDR3. With 4 bases removed from V and 5 bases from J, the gap between germline ends came to 9 bases. The germline V gene has CDR1 SQVTM and CDR2 ANQGSEA. CDR3 region: CSVGEADQPQHF. The CDR3 nucleotides are TGCAGCGTTGGGGAGGCGGATCAGCCCCAGCATTTT.

This clonotype has more than one count but fewer than ten. The chain has TRBV4-1 and TRBJ2-7, with TRBD1 as a possible D gene (7 bases). V lost 2 bases and J 4 bases, leaving 12 bases between the germline ends. The germline CDR1 and CDR2 sequences are MGHRA and YSYEKL. The CDR3 spans 14 residues. This CDR3 reads CASSQLPGGYEQYF. The CDR3 nucleotides read TGCGCCAGCAGCCAACTGCCAGGGGGGTACGAGCAGTACTTC.

The chain employs TRBV28 and TRBJ2-1; D assignment may be TRBD1 or TRBD2 (5 bases each). This CDR3 is 15 amino acids long. Per the germline V gene, CDR1 is MDHEN and CDR2 is SYDVKM. V was shortened by 4 bases and J by 3 bases, with 13 bases between the two germline ends. The CDR3 coding sequence is TGTGCCAGCAGTTCTATCGGGGCGGTCTACAATGAGCAGTTCTTC. It codes for CASSSIGAVYNEQFF.

Points on this clonotype: Germline and junction disagree at one end, which may indicate a read error. V gene TRBV7-2 combines with J gene TRBJ2-1; D not resolved. CDR1 and CDR2 from the germline V gene are SGHTA and FQGNSA. The CDR3 runs 11 residues. In DNA, the CDR3 is TGTGCCAGCGGCTTTTACAATAAGCAGTTCTTC. This gives the protein CASGFYNKQFF. The variable domain in full, with the rest retrieved from reference TRBV7-2 and TRBJ2-1, is GAGVSQSPSNKVTEKGKDVELRCDPISGHTALYWYRQSLGQGLEFLIYFQGNSAPDKSGLPSDRFSAERTGGSVSTLTIQRTQQEDSAVYLCASGFYNKQFFGPGTRLTVL.

This clonotype was counted at least ten times. This chain uses TRBV10-3 with TRBJ2-6, with 8 bases lining up with TRBD1. The CDR3 has 15 residues. Germline V gene sequence: CDR1 ENHRY, CDR2 SYGVKD. V gave up 11 bases and J gave up 1 base; unmatched junction bases: 7. The CDR3 reads CALRGDRSGANVLTF. In nucleotides, the CDR3 is TGTGCCCTCCGAGGGGACAGGTCTGGGGCCAACGTCCTGACTTTC.

V and J are TRBV7-2 and TRBJ2-5; D unresolved. The germline CDR1 and CDR2 sequences are SGHTA and FQGNSA. V dropped 1 base and J dropped 6 bases, with 9 bases sitting between them. The CDR3 is 13 residues long. The CDR3 loop is CASSLGVRKTQYF. DNA of the CDR3: TGTGCCAGCAGCTTAGGGGTGAGAAAGACCCAGTACTTC. Full variable domain (rest looked up from reference TRBV7-2 and TRBJ2-5): GAGVSQSPSNKVTEKGKDVELRCDPISGHTALYWYRQSLGQGLEFLIYFQGNSAPDKSGLPSDRFSAERTGGSVSTLTIQRTQQEDSAVYLCASSLGVRKTQYFGPGTRLLVL.

The V call is TRBV20-1, the J call TRBJ2-4; D possibly matches TRBD1 or TRBD2 (5 bases each). This CDR3 is built from 14 residues. CDR1 and CDR2 from the germline V gene are DFQATT and SNEGSKA (reference sequence). Trimming removed 0 bases at V and 3 bases at J, with 9 bases between. CDR3 amino acids: CSARDREIKNIQYF. The CDR3 DNA reads TGCAGTGCTAGAGACAGGGAGATCAAAAACATTCAGTACTTC.

V usage is TRBV7-9 and J usage is TRBJ2-7; D gene ambiguous. The CDR3 runs to 12 residues. Germline CDR1 is SEHNR and CDR2 is FQNEAQ (reference sequence). Trimming left V 2 bases short and J 6 bases short, with 8 bases between. The CDR3 DNA reads TGTGCCAGCAGCTTAACAAGAGGCGAGCAGTACTTC. This sequence encodes CASSLTRGEQYF.

This clonotype was counted only a few times. The CDR3 nucleotides are TGTGCCAGCAGTAGGGATTTCGAAGAGACCCAGTACTTC. Residues: CASSRDFEETQYF. The chain combines TRBV6-5 with TRBJ2-5; unclear D gene. Trimming took 5 bases from V and 3 from J, leaving 10 bases between them. The CDR3 is made up of 13 amino acids. Germline CDR1 is MNHEY and CDR2 is SVGAGI.

This clonotype was recorded a few times. The chain's CDR3 is CASSLTGTNTGELFF. The CDR3, as DNA: TGCGCCAGCAGCCTGACAGGAACGAACACCGGGGAGCTGTTTTTT. The J gene is TRBJ2-2, the V gene TRBV5-1; D is perhaps TRBD1 (6 bases). Germline values: CDR1 SGHRS, CDR2 YFSETQ. Trimming took off 4 bases at V and 0 bases at J, with 10 bases between the two ends. The CDR3 has 15 amino acids. Looking up the rest from reference TRBV5-1 and TRBJ2-2 gives the full variable domain: KAGVTQTPRYLIKTRGQQVTLSCSPISGHRSVSWYQQTPGQGLQFLFEYFSETQRNKGNFPGRFSGRQFSNSRSEMNVSTLELGDSALYLCASSLTGTNTGELFFGEGSRLTVL.

Judged by abundance, this clonotype is medium-sized. V and J are TRBV6-5 and TRBJ1-1; 10 bases fit TRBD1. J gave up 1 base and V 0 bases, and 8 bases lay outside the gene matches. This CDR3 contains 18 residues. Per the germline V gene, CDR1 is MNHEY and CDR2 is SVGAGI. The CDR3 is CASSYSTLGQGENTEAFF. The DNA for the CDR3 is TGTGCCAGCAGTTACTCGACCCTAGGACAGGGGGAGAACACTGAAGCTTTCTTT.

This clonotype was observed a few times. The chain combines TRBV5-1 with TRBJ2-2; D possibly corresponds to TRBD1 (5 bases). V lost 6 bases, J lost 4 bases, and 16 bases lay in between. Germline CDR1 SGHRS, CDR2 YFSETQ. This CDR3 comprises 15 residues. Here the CDR3 DNA reads TGCGCCAGCACCTGGGGCAGGCTGAGCACCGGGGAGCTGTTTTTT. It specifies CASTWGRLSTGELFF. The full variable domain, with the rest looked up from reference TRBV5-1 and TRBJ2-2, is KAGVTQTPRYLIKTRGQQVTLSCSPISGHRSVSWYQQTPGQGLQFLFEYFSETQRNKGNFPGRFSGRQFSNSRSEMNVSTLELGDSALYLCASTWGRLSTGELFFGEGSRLTVL.

This clonotype was observed a handful of times. This chain joins TRBV29-1 and TRBJ2-6, with D possibly TRBD2 on 5 matching bases. This CDR3 spans 18 amino acids. Germline loops: CDR1 SQVTM, CDR2 ANQGSEA. With 0 bases removed from V and 2 bases from J, the gap between germline ends came to 17 bases. The chain's CDR3 is CSVEDGASRWAGANVLTF. DNA for the CDR3: TGCAGCGTTGAAGATGGCGCTAGCCGGTGGGCTGGGGCCAACGTCCTGACTTTC. The full variable domain, rest sourced from reference TRBV29-1 and TRBJ2-6, is SAVISQKPSRDICQRGTSLTIQCQVDSQVTMMFWYRQQPGQSLTLIATANQGSEATYESGFVIDKFPISRPNLTFSTLTVSNMSPEDSSIYLCSVEDGASRWAGANVLTFGAGSRLTVL.

This clonotype was counted many times. J is TRBJ1-2 and V is TRBV10-2, with a tentative D call TRBD1 (5 bases). Germline V lookup: CDR1 WSHSY, CDR2 SAAADI. Trimming cost V 3 bases and J 3 bases, with 8 bases left between them. CDR3 length equals 13 residues. The CDR3 nucleotides read TGCGCCAGCAGTGAAAAGGGGCACTATGGCTACACCTTC. Translation: CASSEKGHYGYTF.

This chain uses TRBV7-9 with TRBJ1-1, with TRBD1 matching over 12 bases. Looked up from germline, CDR1 is SEHNR and CDR2 is FQNEAQ (reference sequence). V trimming: 2 bases; J trimming: 6 bases; junction bases outside the gene matches: 7. The CDR3 runs to 16 residues. CDR3 sequence reads: CASSLPGTGGLSEAFF. The CDR3 DNA sequence: TGTGCCAGCAGCTTACCCGGGACAGGGGGCTTGTCTGAAGCTTTCTTT.

There are many counts of this clonotype. The V call is TRBV27, the J call TRBJ2-1, with TRBD2 matching 11 bases. This CDR3 contains 14 residues. After removal of 6 bases from V and 4 bases from J, the junction contained 2 bases not matched to a gene. The germline V gene encodes CDR1 MNHEY and CDR2 SMNVEV (reference sequence). The CDR3 loop is CASSRLAGYNEQFF. The CDR3 bases are TGTGCCAGCAGCCGACTAGCGGGATACAATGAGCAGTTCTTC.

As regards this clonotype: A read error is possible here, since a much larger clone lies one base away. J is TRBJ2-1 and V is TRBV7-2; weak D call: TRBD2 (7 bases). Germline CDR1 reads SGHTA; CDR2 reads FQGNSA. This CDR3 comprises 15 residues. The CDR3 DNA follows: TGTGCCAGCAGCTTACGGGGGGCCGGGGACAAAGAGCAGTTCTTC. It translates to CASSLRGAGDKEQFF.

This clonotype came up once. The genes are TRBV9 and TRBJ2-5; D is undetermined. CDR3 length: 13 residues. V shed 0 bases and J shed 5 bases, with 8 bases lying between them. The germline V gene has CDR1 SGDLS and CDR2 YYNGEE. DNA for the CDR3: TGTGCCAGCAGCGTAGAATCTATGGAGACCCAGTACTTC. It encodes CASSVESMETQYF. Filled out from reference TRBV9 and TRBJ2-5, the complete variable domain reads DSGVTQTPKHLITATGQRVTLRCSPRSGDLSVYWYQQSLDQGLQFLIQYYNGEERAKGNILERFSAQQFPDLHSELNLSSLELGDSALYFCASSVESMETQYFGPGTRLLVL.

The chain recombines TRBV5-1 with TRBJ2-2; tentatively, D is TRBD1 (6 bases). CDR1 and CDR2 (germline): SGHRS, YFSETQ. Trimming pared 4 bases from V and 7 bases from J, leaving 14 bases between. This CDR3 comprises 14 residues. CDR3 sequence reads: CASSVQGRDGELFF. The CDR3 region has the DNA TGCGCCAGCAGCGTCCAGGGGAGAGACGGGGAGCTGTTTTTT.

The V gene is TRBV7-3, the J gene TRBJ2-6; D tentatively reads TRBD1 or TRBD2 (5 bases each). CDR3 length equals 19 residues. Germline-derived CDR1 and CDR2 are SGHTA and FQGTGA. V lost 3 bases and J lost 1, with 19 bases in between. In DNA form, the CDR3 reads TGTGCCAGCAGCTTTTCGGGGCTGCGGCCCCCTTCTGGGGCCAACGTCCTGACTTTC. This codes for CASSFSGLRPPSGANVLTF. Variable domain in full (rest from reference TRBV7-3 and TRBJ2-6): GAGVSQTPSNKVTEKGKYVELRCDPISGHTALYWYRQSLGQGPEFLIYFQGTGAADDSGLPNDRFFAVRPEGSVSTLKIQRTERGDSAVYLCASSFSGLRPPSGANVLTFGAGSRLTVL.

The V call is TRBV5-1, the J call TRBJ2-5, with D maybe TRBD1 (7 bases). Trimming left V 3 bases short and J 5 bases short, with 20 bases between. Germline V gene sequence: CDR1 SGHRS, CDR2 YFSETQ. The CDR3 has 16 amino acids. The CDR3 DNA reads TGCGCCAGCAGCTCGGGAGCTCAGGGGGTTGGGGAGACCCAGTACTTC. Translated: CASSSGAQGVGETQYF.

In its sample, this clonotype was seen many times. The chain joins TRBV4-1 to TRBJ1-2; no clear D gene. The CDR3 loop spans 13 amino acids. Germline V CDR1 and CDR2: MGHRA, YSYEKL. V lost 8 bases and J lost 7, with 17 bases in between. In nucleotides, the CDR3 is TGCGCCAGCTCCCGGGCCGGTGCCGGTGGCTACACCTTC. Protein sequence: CASSRAGAGGYTF.